This T cell receptor (beta chain) was captured by sequencing in a study of T cells of healthy individuals. TCRdb redid the calling of the 5' RACE reads with MiXCR, one entry per CDR3 protein. Among approximately 50,000 distinct CDR3 sequences listed, approximately 15% were seen once. This clonotype came up a few times. In germline, CDR1 is SNHLY, CDR2 FYNNEI. The CDR3 spans 15 residues. Trimming at V came to 7 bases and at J to 2 bases, leaving 8 bases not matched to a gene. The TCR originated in a human donor in good health. This chain uses TRBV2 with TRBJ2-5, with 9 bases lining up with TRBD1. The chain's CDR3 is CASTGTGLPQETQYF. For the CDR3, the DNA is TGTGCCAGCACTGGGACAGGGCTCCCACAAGAGACCCAGTACTTC.